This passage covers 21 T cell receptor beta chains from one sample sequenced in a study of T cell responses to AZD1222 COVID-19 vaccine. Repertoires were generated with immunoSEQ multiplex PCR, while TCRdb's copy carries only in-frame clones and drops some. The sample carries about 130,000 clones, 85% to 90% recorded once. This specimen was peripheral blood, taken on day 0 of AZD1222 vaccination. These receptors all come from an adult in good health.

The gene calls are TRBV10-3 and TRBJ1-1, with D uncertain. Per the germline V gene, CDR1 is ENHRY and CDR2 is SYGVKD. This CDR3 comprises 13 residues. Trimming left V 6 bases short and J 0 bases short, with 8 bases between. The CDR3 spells CAIRGKLNTEAFF. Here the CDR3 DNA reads TGTGCCATCAGGGGAAAATTGAACACTGAAGCTTTCTTT.

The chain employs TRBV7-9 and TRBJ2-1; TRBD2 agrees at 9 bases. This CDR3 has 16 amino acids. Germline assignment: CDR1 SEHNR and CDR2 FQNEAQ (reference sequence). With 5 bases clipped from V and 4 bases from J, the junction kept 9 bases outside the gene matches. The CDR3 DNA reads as TGTGCCAGCAGCCAACCGACTAGCGGAGATTACAATGAGCAGTTCTTC. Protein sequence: CASSQPTSGDYNEQFF.

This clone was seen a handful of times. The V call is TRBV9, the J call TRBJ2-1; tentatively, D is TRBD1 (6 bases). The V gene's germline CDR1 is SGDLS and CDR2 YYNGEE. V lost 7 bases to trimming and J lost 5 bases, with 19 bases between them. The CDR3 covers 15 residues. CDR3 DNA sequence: TGTGCCAGCGGGGTTGGCAGGGGCCTAGACAATGAGCAGTTCTTC. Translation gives CASGVGRGLDNEQFF.

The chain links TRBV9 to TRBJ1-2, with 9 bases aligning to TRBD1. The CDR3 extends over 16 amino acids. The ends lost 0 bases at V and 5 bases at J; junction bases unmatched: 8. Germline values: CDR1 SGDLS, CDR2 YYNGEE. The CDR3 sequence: CASSVGLGGQGYGYTF. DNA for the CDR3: TGTGCCAGCAGCGTAGGTTTGGGGGGACAGGGTTATGGCTACACCTTC.

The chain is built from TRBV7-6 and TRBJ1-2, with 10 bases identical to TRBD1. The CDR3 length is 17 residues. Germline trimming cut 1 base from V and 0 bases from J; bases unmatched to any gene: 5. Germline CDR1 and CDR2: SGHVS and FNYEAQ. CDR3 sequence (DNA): TGTGCCAGCAGCTTAGAGGGGGACAGGGGCCCTAACTATGGCTACACCTTC. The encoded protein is CASSLEGDRGPNYGYTF.

The CDR3 DNA sequence: TGTGCCAGCTCACCAAAGGGACAGGGCACCTACGAGCAGTACTTC. Encoded protein: CASSPKGQGTYEQYF. The V call is TRBV18, the J call TRBJ2-7; TRBD1 aligns across 9 bases. This CDR3 comprises 15 residues. After removal of 2 bases from V and 2 bases from J, the junction contained 4 bases not matched to a gene. The germline V gene has CDR1 KGHSH and CDR2 LQKENI.

This chain's CDR3 is CASSRGGGSISYEQYF. Here the CDR3 DNA reads TGTGCCAGCAGCCGGGGGGGCGGGAGTATATCCTACGAGCAGTACTTC. This chain joins TRBV27 and TRBJ2-7; 8 bases fit TRBD2. V shed 6 bases, J shed 1 base, and the junction held 11 bases outside the gene matches. This CDR3 region has 16 residues. The germline V gene has CDR1 MNHEY and CDR2 SMNVEV (reference sequence).

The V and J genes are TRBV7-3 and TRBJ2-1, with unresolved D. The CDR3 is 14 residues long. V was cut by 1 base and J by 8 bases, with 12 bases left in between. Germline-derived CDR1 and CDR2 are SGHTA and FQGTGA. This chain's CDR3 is CASSLIGPFDEQFF. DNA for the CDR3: TGTGCCAGCAGCTTAATCGGACCCTTCGATGAGCAGTTCTTC. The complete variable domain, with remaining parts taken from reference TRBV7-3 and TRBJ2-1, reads GAGVSQTPSNKVTEKGKYVELRCDPISGHTALYWYRQSLGQGPEFLIYFQGTGAADDSGLPNDRFFAVRPEGSVSTLKIQRTERGDSAVYLCASSLIGPFDEQFFGPGTRLTVL.

The DNA for the CDR3 is TGCGCCAGCAGCCAAGATCTGCAGGGAGTAGTTGTTCACACTGAAGCTTTCTTT. Translating gives CASSQDLQGVVVHTEAFF. The chain carries TRBV4-1 and TRBJ1-1; a possible D gene is TRBD1 (5 bases). Germline CDR1 reads MGHRA; CDR2 reads YSYEKL. The CDR3 is 18 residues long. V lost 0 bases and J 3 bases, leaving 20 bases between the germline ends.

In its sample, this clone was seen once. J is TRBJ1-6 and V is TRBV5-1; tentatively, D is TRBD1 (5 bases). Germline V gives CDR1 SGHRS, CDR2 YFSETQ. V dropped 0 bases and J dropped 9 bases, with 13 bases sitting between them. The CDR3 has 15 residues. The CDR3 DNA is TGCGCCAGCAGCTTGGGGGGCGGGGGTAGTTCACCCCTCCACTTT. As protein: CASSLGGGGSSPLHF.

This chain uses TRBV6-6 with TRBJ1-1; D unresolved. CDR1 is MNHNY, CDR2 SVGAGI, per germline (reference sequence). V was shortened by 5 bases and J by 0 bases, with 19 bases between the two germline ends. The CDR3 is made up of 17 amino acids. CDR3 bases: TGTGCCAGCAGTCAGATCTCTTCGACACTCATGAACACTGAAGCTTTCTTT. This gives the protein CASSQISSTLMNTEAFF.

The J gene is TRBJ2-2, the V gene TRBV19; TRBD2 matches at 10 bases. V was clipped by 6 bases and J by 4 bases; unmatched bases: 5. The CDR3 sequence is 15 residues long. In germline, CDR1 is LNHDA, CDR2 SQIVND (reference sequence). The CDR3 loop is CASSQLAGLTGELFF. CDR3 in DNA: TGTGCCAGTAGCCAACTAGCGGGACTCACCGGGGAGCTGTTTTTT.

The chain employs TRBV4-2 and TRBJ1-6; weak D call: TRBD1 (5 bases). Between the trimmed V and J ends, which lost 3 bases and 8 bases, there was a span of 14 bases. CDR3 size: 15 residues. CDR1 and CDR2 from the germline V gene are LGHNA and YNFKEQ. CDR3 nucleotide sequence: TGTGCCAGCAGCCAGGTTGCGACGGGGGATTCACCCCTCCACTTT. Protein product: CASSQVATGDSPLHF.

For the CDR3, the DNA is TGTGCCAGCAGCTTGGACAGGGCTCGGAATGACTATGGCTACACCTTC. Residues: CASSLDRARNDYGYTF. The gene calls are TRBV11-2 and TRBJ1-2, with TRBD1 matching 8 bases. The junction had 9 bases not matched to a gene; V was cut back by 3 bases and J by 3 bases. CDR1 is SGHAT and CDR2 is FQNNGV in the germline V gene. The length of the CDR3 is 16 residues. Full variable domain (remainder filled in from reference TRBV11-2 and TRBJ1-2): EAGVAQSPRYKIIEKRQSVAFWCNPISGHATLYWYQQILGQGPKLLIQFQNNGVVDDSQLPKDRFSAERLKGVDSTLKIQPAKLEDSAVYLCASSLDRARNDYGYTFGSGTRLTVV.

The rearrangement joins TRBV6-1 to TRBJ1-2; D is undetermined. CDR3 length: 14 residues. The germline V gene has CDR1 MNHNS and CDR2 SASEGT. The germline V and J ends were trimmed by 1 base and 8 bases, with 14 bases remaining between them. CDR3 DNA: TGTGCCAGCAGTGAAGACTGGGCCCGAATCGGCTACACCTTC. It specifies CASSEDWARIGYTF.

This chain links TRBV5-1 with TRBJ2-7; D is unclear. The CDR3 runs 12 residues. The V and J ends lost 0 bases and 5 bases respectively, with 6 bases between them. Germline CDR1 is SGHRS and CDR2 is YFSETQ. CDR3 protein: CASSLDPDEQYF. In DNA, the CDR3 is TGCGCCAGCAGCTTGGACCCAGACGAGCAGTACTTC.

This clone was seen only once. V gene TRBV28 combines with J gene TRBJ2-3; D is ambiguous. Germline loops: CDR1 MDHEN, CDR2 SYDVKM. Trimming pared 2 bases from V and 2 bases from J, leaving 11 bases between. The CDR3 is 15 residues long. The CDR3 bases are TGTGCCAGCAGTTTAGTACAATCAGACACAGATACGCAGTATTTT. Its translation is CASSLVQSDTDTQYF.

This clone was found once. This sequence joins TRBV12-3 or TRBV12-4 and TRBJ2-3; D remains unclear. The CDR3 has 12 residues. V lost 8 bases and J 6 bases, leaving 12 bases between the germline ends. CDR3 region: CASFSPADTQYF. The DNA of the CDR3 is TGTGCCAGCTTTTCTCCCGCCGATACGCAGTATTTT.

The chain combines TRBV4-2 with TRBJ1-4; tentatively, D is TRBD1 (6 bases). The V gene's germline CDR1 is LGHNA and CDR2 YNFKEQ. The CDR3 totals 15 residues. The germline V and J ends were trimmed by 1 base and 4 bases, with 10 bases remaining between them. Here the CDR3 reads CASSQAGDINEKLFF. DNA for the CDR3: TGTGCCAGCAGCCAAGCAGGGGACATTAATGAAAAACTGTTTTTT.

The CDR3 is CASSPSGTSGRRTYNEQFF. CDR3 bases: TGTGCCAGCAGCCCTAGTGGGACTAGCGGGAGGCGGACCTACAATGAGCAGTTCTTC. The V gene is TRBV9, the J gene TRBJ2-1, with 15 bases aligning to TRBD2. The CDR3 contains 19 residues. Germline CDR1 is SGDLS and CDR2 is YYNGEE. Losses at the gene ends were 4 bases for V and 2 bases for J; bases not matched to a gene: 10.

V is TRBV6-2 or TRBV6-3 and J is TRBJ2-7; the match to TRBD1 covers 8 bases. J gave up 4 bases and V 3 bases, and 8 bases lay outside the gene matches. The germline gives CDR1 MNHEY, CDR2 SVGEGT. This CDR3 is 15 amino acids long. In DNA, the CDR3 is TGTGCCAGCAGTTATAACCAGGACAGGGTTTACGAGCAGTACTTC. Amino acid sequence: CASSYNQDRVYEQYF.